This T cell receptor beta chain was identified during a study of vaccination and CD4 T cells after COVID-19. Study details: Post-vaccination samples were procured at a median of 72 days following dose two (range 14 to 241). General study findings and limits: The researchers studied relatively few convalescent patients and omitted early post-infection timepoints. Spike mono-reactivity was evident in 304 of the 307 vaccine-specific clones derived from convalescent patients.

With the Oncomine TCR Beta short-read assay, DNA from cultured CD4+ T cells was sequenced. Using its own MiXCR run on the PCR reads, TCRdb lists one record per CDR3 protein. Altogether about 5,400 distinct CDR3 sequences are present, around 45% being singletons, with the ten largest covering about 26%. Treatment specified: approximately nine-day PBMC culture with coronavirus spike peptide pools or control peptides (ViraFEST assay). Collection of the unexposed donor's CD4+ T cells took place before the COVID-19 pandemic (2011-2018). Cultures used some 2 million PBMCs per well, 10 IU/ml IL-2 and around 10 ug/ml peptides. The junction had 7 bases not matched to a gene; V was cut back by 2 bases and J by 5 bases. The CDR3 totals 15 residues. Germline CDR1 is MNHEY and CDR2 is SVGAGI. This clonotype was counted a few times. Antigen: not known.

The sample taken for sequencing was CD4+ T cells from blood, cultured in vitro. The genes are TRBV6-5 and TRBJ1-1; 8 bases align to TRBD1. The receptor comes from a human donor in good health. The CDR3: CASSYNQGARTEAFF. The CDR3 DNA reads TGTGCCAGCAGTTACAATCAGGGGGCGCGAACTGAAGCTTTCTTT.